One sample yielded the 3 T cell receptor beta chains listed below, sequenced in a study of cytomegalovirus exposure and HLA in healthy donors. Assay: immunoSEQ multiplex PCR; the TCRdb copy retains only in-frame clones and omits some. The data hold some 120,000 clones, with roughly 86% observed a single time. The sequencing input was PBMCs. The source of these receptors is a man younger than 40 in good health and CMV-seronegative.

The chain joins TRBV30 to TRBJ2-3; D is possibly TRBD1 (6 bases). The CDR3 covers 14 residues. The germline V and J ends were trimmed by 3 bases and 3 bases, with 13 bases remaining between them. Germline V gives CDR1 GTSNPN, CDR2 SVGIG (reference sequence). In nucleotides, the CDR3 is TGTGCCTGGAGCGGGGATACAGGGACAGATACGCAGTATTTT. Translating gives CAWSGDTGTDTQYF.

The chain joins TRBV18 to TRBJ2-3; D gene unclear. In germline, CDR1 is KGHSH, CDR2 LQKENI. Trimming removed 3 bases from V and 5 bases from J, with 9 bases in between. The length of the CDR3 is 13 residues. This chain's CDR3 is CASSPRERDTQYF. In DNA form, the CDR3 reads TGTGCCAGCTCACCGCGTGAGAGAGATACGCAGTATTTT.

The rearrangement uses TRBV4-3 and TRBJ2-3; D may be TRBD1 (5 bases). Germline CDR1 reads LGHNA; CDR2 reads YSLEER. The CDR3 runs to 15 residues. The V end was cut by 0 bases, the J end by 8 bases, with 15 bases between. CDR3 bases: TGCGCCAGCAGCCAAGACCAGGGTTTTAGCAGTACGCAGTATTTT. This codes for CASSQDQGFSSTQYF.